The T cell receptor beta chain described here comes from a study of shared clonotypes between healthy human individuals. Study outcomes and limitations: Researchers sampled blood only, noting tissue repertoires likely differ.

Positively selected for CCR7, the CD45RO-negative cells used as naive CD8 cells excluded terminally differentiated effector memory CD45RA+ cells. Of note for this clone: Its specificity is unknown.

Germline V gives CDR1 MNHNS, CDR2 SASEGT. The V segment lost 7 bases and the J segment 4 bases; nucleotides outside the gene matches: 8. CDR3 length: 14 amino acids. This table comes from immunoSEQ multiplex PCR, and its TCRdb copy is limited to in-frame clones, with some not included. The repertoire includes about 590,000 clones, nearly 97% of them detected once, and roughly 0.1% sits in the top ten. V gene TRBV6-1 combines with J gene TRBJ2-7, with TRBD1 identical over 9 bases. The TCR sequence derives from a woman in her twenties or thirties in good health. The specimen was naive CD8+ T cells sorted from blood. The CDR3 protein is CASIPLGQGYEQYF. Here the CDR3 DNA reads TGTGCCAGCATACCTCTAGGACAGGGGTACGAGCAGTACTTC.